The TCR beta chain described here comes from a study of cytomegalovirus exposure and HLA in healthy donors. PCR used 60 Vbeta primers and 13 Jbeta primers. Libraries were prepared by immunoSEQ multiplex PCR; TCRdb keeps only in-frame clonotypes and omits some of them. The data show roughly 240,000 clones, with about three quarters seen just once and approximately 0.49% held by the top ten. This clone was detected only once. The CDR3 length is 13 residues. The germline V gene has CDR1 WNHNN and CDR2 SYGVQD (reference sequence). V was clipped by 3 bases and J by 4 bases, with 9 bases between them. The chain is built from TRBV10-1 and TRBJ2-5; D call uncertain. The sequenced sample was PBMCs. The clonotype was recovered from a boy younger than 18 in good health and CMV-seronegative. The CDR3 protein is CASSDLVGETQYF. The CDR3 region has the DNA TGCGCCAGCAGTGACCTTGTCGGAGAGACCCAGTACTTC.